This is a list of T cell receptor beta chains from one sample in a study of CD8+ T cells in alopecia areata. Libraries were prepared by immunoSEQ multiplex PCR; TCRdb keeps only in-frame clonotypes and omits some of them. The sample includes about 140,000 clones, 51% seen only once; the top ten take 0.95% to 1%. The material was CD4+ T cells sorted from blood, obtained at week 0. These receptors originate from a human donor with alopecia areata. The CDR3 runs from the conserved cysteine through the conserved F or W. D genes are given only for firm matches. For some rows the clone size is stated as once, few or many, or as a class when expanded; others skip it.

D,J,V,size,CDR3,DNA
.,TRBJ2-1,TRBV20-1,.,CSASRREQFF,TGCAGTGCTAGCCGGCGAGAGCAGTTCTTC
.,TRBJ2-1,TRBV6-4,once,CATGGQNRAGYNEQFF,TGTGCCACCGGCGGTCAAAACAGGGCTGGGTACAATGAGCAGTTCTTC
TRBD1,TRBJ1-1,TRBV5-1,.,CASRGTGGSSEAFF,TGCGCCAGCAGGGGCACAGGGGGCAGCTCTGAAGCTTTCTTT
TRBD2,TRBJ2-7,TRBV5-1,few,CASSLDRLAPSYEQYF,TGCGCCAGCAGCTTGGACAGACTAGCGCCTTCCTACGAGCAGTACTTC
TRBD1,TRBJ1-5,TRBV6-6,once,CASIGQGRSNQPQHF,TGTGCCAGCATTGGACAGGGCCGAAGCAATCAGCCCCAGCATTTT
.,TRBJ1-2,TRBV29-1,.,CSVGTDTYGYTF,TGCAGCGTCGGGACGGATACGTATGGCTACACCTTC
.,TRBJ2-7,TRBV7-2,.,CACGRRYEQYF,TGTGCCTGCGGACGACGATACGAGCAGTACTTC
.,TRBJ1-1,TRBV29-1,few,CSVDLRPEAFF,TGCAGCGTTGACCTGCGGCCTGAAGCTTTCTTT
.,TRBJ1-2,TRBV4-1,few,CASSQLPGPLYGYTF,TGCGCCAGCAGCCAATTGCCGGGACCTCTCTATGGCTACACCTTC
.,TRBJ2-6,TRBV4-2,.,CASSQDVGIDSGANVLTF,TGTGCCAGCAGCCAAGATGTCGGGATCGACTCTGGGGCCAACGTCCTGACTTTC
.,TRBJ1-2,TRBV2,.,CASSLQQVPGGYTF,TGTGCCAGCAGTTTACAACAGGTCCCTGGTGGCTACACCTTC
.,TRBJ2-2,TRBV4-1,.,CASSQPPVGRGNTGELFF,TGCGCCAGCAGCCAACCCCCGGTGGGGCGGGGGAACACCGGGGAGCTGTTTTTT
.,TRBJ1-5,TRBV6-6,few,CATELGLLDSNQPQHF,TGTGCCACCGAATTGGGACTCCTCGATAGCAATCAGCCCCAGCATTTT
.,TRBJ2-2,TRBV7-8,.,CASSLRGSFGDGELFF,TGTGCCAGCAGCTTACGGGGGAGTTTTGGGGACGGGGAGCTGTTTTTT
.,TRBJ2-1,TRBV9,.,CASSVEVQAIHEQFF,TGTGCCAGCAGCGTAGAGGTCCAGGCTATTCATGAGCAGTTCTTC
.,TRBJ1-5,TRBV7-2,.,CASSLIPGPAQHF,TGTGCCAGCAGCTTAATCCCGGGCCCAGCCCAGCATTTT
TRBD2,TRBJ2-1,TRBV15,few,CATSSLSGTSGSDEQFF,TGTGCCACCAGCAGTCTATCCGGGACTAGCGGGAGTGATGAGCAGTTCTTC
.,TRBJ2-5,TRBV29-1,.,CSVEDLKYRDRETQYF,TGCAGCGTTGAAGATCTAAAATACAGGGATCGAGAGACCCAGTACTTC
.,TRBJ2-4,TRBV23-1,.,CASSQRQVTNIQYF,TGCGCCAGCAGTCAACGCCAAGTGACAAACATTCAGTACTTC
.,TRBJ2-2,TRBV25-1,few,CASSEYPNTGELFF,TGTGCCAGCAGTGAATACCCTAACACCGGGGAGCTGTTTTTT
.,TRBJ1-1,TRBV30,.,CAWSVRSGGGTEAFF,TGTGCCTGGAGTGTAAGATCCGGGGGCGGCACTGAAGCTTTCTTT
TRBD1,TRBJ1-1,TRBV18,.,CASSPSSGGNEAFF,TGTGCCAGCTCACCTAGTTCAGGGGGAAATGAAGCTTTCTTT
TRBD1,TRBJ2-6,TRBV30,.,CAFRGIGSGANVLTF,TGTGCCTTCAGGGGGATAGGGTCTGGGGCCAACGTCCTGACTTTC
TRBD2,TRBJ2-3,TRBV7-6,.,CASSLRGGTDTQYF,TGTGCCAGCAGCTTACGGGGGGGCACAGATACGCAGTATTTT
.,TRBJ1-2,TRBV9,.,CASSEAPGNSYGYTF,TGTGCCAGCAGCGAGGCCCCCGGCAACAGTTATGGCTACACCTTC
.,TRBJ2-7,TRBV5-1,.,CASSWGNYEQYF,TGCGCCAGCAGCTGGGGGAACTACGAGCAGTACTTC
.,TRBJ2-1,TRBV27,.,CASSSIRAGNEQFF,TGTGCCAGCAGTTCGATCAGGGCGGGGAATGAGCAGTTCTTC
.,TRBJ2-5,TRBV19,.,CASSPGNQETQYF,TGTGCCAGTAGCCCGGGAAACCAAGAGACCCAGTACTTC
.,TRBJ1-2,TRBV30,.,CAWSVSFGYGYTF,TGTGCCTGGAGTGTCTCATTCGGCTATGGCTACACCTTC
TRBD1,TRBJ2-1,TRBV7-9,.,CASSQQGAPVRSYNEQFF,TGTGCCAGCAGCCAACAGGGGGCGCCGGTAAGGTCCTACAATGAGCAGTTCTTC
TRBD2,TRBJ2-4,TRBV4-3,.,CASSQERTSGNLAKNIQYF,TGCGCCAGCAGCCAAGAGAGGACTAGCGGGAACCTAGCCAAAAACATTCAGTACTTC
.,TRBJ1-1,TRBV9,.,CASSVKAGTEAFF,TGTGCCAGCAGCGTCAAGGCAGGGACGGAAGCTTTCTTT
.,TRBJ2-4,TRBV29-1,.,CSVEGRLAKNIQYF,TGCAGCGTTGAAGGTCGTCTAGCCAAAAACATTCAGTACTTC
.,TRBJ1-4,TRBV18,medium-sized,CASSLRGEKLFF,TGTGCCAGCTCCCTACGAGGCGAAAAACTGTTTTTT
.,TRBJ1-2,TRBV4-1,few,CASSQDQGSPPGYTF,TGCGCCAGCAGCCAAGATCAGGGGAGCCCGCCGGGCTACACCTTC
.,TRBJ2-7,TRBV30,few,CAWRVGRLGFEQYF,TGTGCCTGGAGAGTCGGGAGATTGGGATTTGAGCAGTACTTC
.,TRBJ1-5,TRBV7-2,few,CASSLVRGNNQPQHF,TGTGCCAGCAGCTTGGTTAGAGGGAACAATCAGCCCCAGCATTTT